Following are 27 T cell receptor beta chains from one sample sequenced in a study of graft-versus-host responses after intestinal transplantation. The table came from immunoSEQ multiplex PCR; TCRdb's copy has only in-frame clones and leaves some out. Of 140,000 or so clones in the sample, 80% to 95% were seen once. These receptors' antigens are unknown. Source: unstimulated CD4+ T cells sorted from spleen or lymph node cells, taken before intestinal transplant. Every receptor here comes from a human donor who received an intestinal transplant.

Only one count was recorded for this clone. CDR3 protein: CASGTLSGTGEQFF. In nucleotides, the CDR3 is TGTGCTAGTGGTACCCTGAGCGGGACGGGGGAGCAGTTCTTC. The chain uses TRBV12-5 and TRBJ2-1; 7 nucleotides agree with TRBD2. The germline V gene has CDR1 LGHNT and CDR2 FRNRAP. J lost 10 bases, V lost 5 bases, and 11 bases had no gene match. This CDR3 is 14 amino acids long. Based on the CDR3 plus reference TRBV12-5 and TRBJ2-1, the full variable domain is DARVTQTPRHKVTEMGQEVTMRCQPILGHNTVFWYRQTMMQGLELLAYFRNRAPLDDSGMPKDRFSAEMPDATLATLKIQPSEPRDSAVYFCASGTLSGTGEQFFGPGTRLTVL.

The chain combines TRBV15 with TRBJ1-2; 7 nucleotides line up with TRBD1. CDR1 LNHNV and CDR2 YYDKDF come from the germline V gene (reference sequence). The trim removed 9 bases at V and 5 bases at J, leaving 9 bases unmatched. The CDR3 runs 13 residues. The CDR3 coding sequence is TGTGCCACTGCGACAGGGATCAAGTATGGCTACACCTTC. It specifies CATATGIKYGYTF.

CDR3 DNA sequence: TGTGCCAGCAGTTACGGGAGTAGCTCTGGGGCCAACGTCCTGACTTTC. As protein: CASSYGSSSGANVLTF. The V gene is TRBV6-5, the J gene TRBJ2-6, with D possibly matching TRBD2 (5 bases). The germline V gene encodes CDR1 MNHEY and CDR2 SVGAGI. The CDR3 sequence is 16 residues long. V was cut by 2 bases and J by 0 bases, with 8 bases left in between.

The chain recombines TRBV7-2 with TRBJ2-7; 7 positions match TRBD1. The CDR3 is 14 amino acids. The germline gives CDR1 SGHTA, CDR2 FQGNSA. With 3 bases clipped from V and 4 bases from J, the junction kept 6 bases outside the gene matches. The CDR3 DNA sequence: TGTGCCAGCAGCTTGAAGGGACAGACATACGAGCAGTACTTC. Its translation is CASSLKGQTYEQYF.

This sequence joins TRBV9 and TRBJ2-6; no reliable D call. Trimming stripped 0 bases from V and 1 base from J, with 5 bases between. Germline CDR1 SGDLS, CDR2 YYNGEE. The length of the CDR3 is 15 residues. In DNA, the CDR3 is TGTGCCAGCAGCGTAGATCCTTCTGGGGCCAACGTCCTGACTTTC. The encoded protein is CASSVDPSGANVLTF.

In its sample, this clone was seen once. The rearrangement joins TRBV19 to TRBJ2-1, with D possibly being TRBD2 (6 bases). Germline V gene data show CDR1 as LNHDA and CDR2 as SQIVND (reference sequence). There are 15 residues in the CDR3. Between the trimmed V and J ends, which lost 6 bases and 4 bases, there was a span of 16 bases. CDR3 loop: CASSLGGTAYNEQFF. The CDR3 bases are TGTGCCAGTAGCTTGGGAGGTACCGCTTACAATGAGCAGTTCTTC.

This clone was observed a handful of times. This chain connects TRBV2 to TRBJ2-5, with 7 bases identical to TRBD2. CDR3 length: 14 amino acids. V lost 8 bases, J lost 5 bases, and 11 bases stayed unmatched. Germline V gene data show CDR1 as SNHLY and CDR2 as FYNNEI. The CDR3: CASDTGGRWETQYF. The CDR3, as DNA: TGTGCCAGCGACACGGGAGGCAGGTGGGAGACCCAGTACTTC.

The V call is TRBV6-5, the J call TRBJ2-7, with a tentative D call TRBD1 (5 bases). This CDR3 is built from 11 residues. Germline V gene data show CDR1 as MNHEY and CDR2 as SVGAGI. The V gene lost 8 bases and the J gene lost 6 bases, with 11 bases spanning the gap. CDR3 residues: CASGATGEQYF. CDR3 nucleotides: TGTGCCAGCGGGGCAACGGGCGAGCAGTACTTC.

This clone was counted once. In nucleotides, the CDR3 is TGTGCCAGTAGTATACGCGACGGGAGGCTTAACGAGCAGTACTTC. Its protein is CASSIRDGRLNEQYF. The rearrangement joins TRBV19 to TRBJ2-7; 7 bases agree with TRBD2. Trimming took 2 bases from V and 5 from J; bases not matched to a gene: 9. The germline V gene encodes CDR1 LNHDA and CDR2 SQIVND (reference sequence). The CDR3 extends over 15 amino acids. Together with reference TRBV19 and TRBJ2-7, the CDR3 gives the full variable domain: DGGITQSPKYLFRKEGQNVTLSCEQNLNHDAMYWYRQDPGQGLRLIYYSQIVNDFQKGDIAEGYSVSREKKESFPLTVTSAQKNPTAFYLCASSIRDGRLNEQYFGPGTRLTVT.

This chain uses TRBV20-1 with TRBJ1-2; D possibly corresponds to TRBD1 (6 bases). The length of the CDR3 is 11 residues. The V end was cut by 6 bases, the J end by 4 bases, with 9 bases between. Looked up from germline, CDR1 is DFQATT and CDR2 is SNEGSKA (reference sequence). The CDR3 region is CSAGQLYGYTF. CDR3 coding DNA: TGCAGTGCCGGACAGCTCTATGGCTACACCTTC.

CDR3 sequence reads: CASSFVGVGGNEQFF. CDR3 bases: TGTGCCAGCAGTTTTGTTGGAGTGGGCGGAAATGAGCAGTTCTTC. This chain uses TRBV28 with TRBJ2-1; D not resolved. The V gene's germline CDR1 is MDHEN and CDR2 SYDVKM. Between the trimmed V and J ends, which lost 3 bases and 7 bases, there was a span of 16 bases. The CDR3 is 15 amino acids.

The chain uses TRBV21-1 and TRBJ2-3; the listed D gene, TRBD2, was not tested against the DNA. TRBV21-1 is recorded as a pseudogene. The CDR3 is 18 amino acids. In DNA form, the CDR3 reads TGTGCCAGCAGCAAAGGAGGGGAGGGGAGAACTAGCACAGATACGCAGTATTTT. Translating it yields CASSKGGEGRTSTDTQYF.

This clone came up once. This rearrangement joins TRBV6-5 to TRBJ1-2; D uncertain. CDR3 length equals 14 residues. In germline, CDR1 is MNHEY, CDR2 SVGAGI. V lost 2 bases, J lost 2 bases, and 9 bases lay in between. CDR3 in amino acids: CASSYRSENYGYTF. The CDR3 nucleotides are TGTGCCAGCAGTTACAGGTCAGAAAACTATGGCTACACCTTC.

The chain employs TRBV27 and TRBJ2-7; the D gene is possibly TRBD1 (7 bases). Trimming removed 5 bases from V and 3 bases from J, with 14 bases in between. Looked up from germline, CDR1 is MNHEY and CDR2 is SMNVEV (reference sequence). The length of the CDR3 is 14 residues. This CDR3 reads CASSGGTAYYEQYF. The DNA of the CDR3 is TGTGCCAGCAGTGGGGGGACAGCCTACTACGAGCAGTACTTC.

This chain links TRBV5-4 with TRBJ2-1, with TRBD2 matching 12 bases. With V trimmed by 4 bases and J by 5 bases, 4 bases remained unmatched. Looked up from germline, CDR1 is SGHNT and CDR2 is YYREEE (reference sequence). The CDR3 length is 15 residues. The CDR3 nucleotides are TGTGCCAGCAGCGGCGGACTAGCGGGAAACAATGAGCAGTTCTTC. Translated, it gives CASSGGLAGNNEQFF.

The chain recombines TRBV30 with TRBJ1-3; possible D gene TRBD1, 6 bases. Germline V lookup: CDR1 GTSNPN, CDR2 SVGIG (reference sequence). Trimming took off 3 bases at V and 0 bases at J, with 12 bases between the two ends. This CDR3 has 15 amino acids. The CDR3 DNA sequence: TGTGCCTGGAGAACGGGACACCGCTCTGGAAACACCATATATTTT. Encoded protein: CAWRTGHRSGNTIYF.

The chain carries TRBV18 and TRBJ1-1; D gene ambiguous. The germline CDR1 and CDR2 sequences are KGHSH and LQKENI. The CDR3 extends over 16 amino acids. Trimming stripped 2 bases from V and 5 bases from J, with 18 bases between. DNA of the CDR3: TGTGCCAGCTCACCAAAGGTCGCAGGCGCGGGTACTGAAGCTTTCTTT. It translates to CASSPKVAGAGTEAFF.

V gene TRBV5-4 combines with J gene TRBJ2-2; D is unresolved. The CDR3 is 16 residues long. Germline V lookup: CDR1 SGHNT, CDR2 YYREEE (reference sequence). Trimming took 4 bases from V and 0 from J, leaving 13 bases between them. The CDR3 coding sequence is TGTGCCAGCAGCGCATACCTGGCGGCGAACACCGGGGAGCTGTTTTTT. Translated: CASSAYLAANTGELFF. Supplemented by reference TRBV5-4 and TRBJ2-2, the full variable domain reads ETGVTQSPTHLIKTRGQQVTLRCSSQSGHNTVSWYQQALGQGPQFIFQYYREEENGRGNFPPRFSGLQFPNYSSELNVNALELDDSALYLCASSAYLAANTGELFFGEGSRLTVL.

V gene TRBV9 combines with J gene TRBJ1-2; D is unclear. Germline V gene lookup returns CDR1 SGDLS and CDR2 YYNGEE. CDR3 length equals 14 residues. V lost 5 bases and J lost 3, with 14 bases in between. The DNA of the CDR3 is TGTGCCAGCAGTGCGACGGCGGTCGACTATGGCTACACCTTC. Its protein product is CASSATAVDYGYTF.

The chain combines TRBV4-1 with TRBJ2-4, with D unresolved. The CDR3 is made up of 15 amino acids. The V end lost 1 base, the J end lost 0 bases, and 7 bases lay between the germline ends. Germline assignment: CDR1 MGHRA and CDR2 YSYEKL. CDR3 coding DNA: TGCGCCAGCAGCCAAGTAGGGTTAGCCAAAAACATTCAGTACTTC. The encoded protein is CASSQVGLAKNIQYF.

V usage is TRBV19 and J usage is TRBJ2-2; D uncertain. From germline, CDR1 is LNHDA and CDR2 SQIVND (reference sequence). The CDR3 totals 15 residues. Deletions cut 5 bases from V and 7 bases from J, with 17 bases between. This CDR3 is CASSPSDGAGGELFF. For the CDR3, the DNA is TGTGCCAGTAGTCCCTCCGACGGCGCAGGCGGGGAGCTGTTTTTT.

In nucleotides, the CDR3 is TGTGCCAGCAGCTTAGAGCCCCATGGTACGCAGTATTTT. As protein: CASSLEPHGTQYF. The rearrangement joins TRBV7-3 to TRBJ2-3; D ambiguous. Per germline, CDR1 SGHTA and CDR2 FQGTGA. Trimming removed 2 bases at V and 8 bases at J, with 11 bases between. The CDR3 sequence is 13 residues long.

This clone was picked up one time. The V gene is TRBV28, the J gene TRBJ1-5, with 7 positions matching TRBD1. J was trimmed by 1 base and V by 2 bases; bases with no gene match: 5. This CDR3 region has 16 residues. Germline lookup yields CDR1 MDHEN and CDR2 SYDVKM. CDR3 nucleotide sequence: TGTGCCAGCAGTTTAGACAGGGACCCGAGCAATCAGCCCCAGCATTTT. It specifies CASSLDRDPSNQPQHF. The entire variable domain, with the rest obtained from reference TRBV28 and TRBJ1-5, is as follows: DVKVTQSSRYLVKRTGEKVFLECVQDMDHENMFWYRQDPGLGLRLIYFSYDVKMKEKGDIPEGYSVSREKKERFSLILESASTNQTSMYLCASSLDRDPSNQPQHFGDGTRLSIL.

The rearrangement links TRBV28 to TRBJ2-7; D not certain. The V and J ends lost 4 bases and 10 bases respectively, with 11 bases between them. The CDR3 contains 11 residues. Germline lookup yields CDR1 MDHEN and CDR2 SYDVKM. CDR3 sequence: CASSSGRIQYF. CDR3 bases: TGTGCCAGCAGTTCCGGACGGATACAGTACTTC.

The rearrangement uses TRBV2 and TRBJ2-3; D is perhaps TRBD1 (5 bases). This CDR3 is 15 amino acids long. Between the trimmed V and J ends, which lost 6 bases and 0 bases, there was a span of 13 bases. Germline loops: CDR1 SNHLY, CDR2 FYNNEI. The CDR3 reads CASRKDRASTDTQYF. The DNA of the CDR3 is TGTGCCAGCAGGAAAGACAGAGCTAGCACAGATACGCAGTATTTT.

This clone was detected once. V gene TRBV18 combines with J gene TRBJ2-7; 8 bases agree with TRBD1. The germline gives CDR1 KGHSH, CDR2 LQKENI. V trimming: 3 bases; J trimming: 3 bases; junction bases outside the gene matches: 7. This CDR3 spans 15 amino acids. The CDR3 region is CASSPTTGVSYEQYF. CDR3 bases: TGTGCCAGCTCACCCACGACAGGGGTGAGCTACGAGCAGTACTTC.

The V gene is TRBV19, the J gene TRBJ2-3; 7 nucleotides agree with TRBD2. The J segment lost 2 bases and the V segment lost 6 bases, leaving 11 bases of the junction unmatched. The CDR3 loop spans 16 amino acids. Germline loops: CDR1 LNHDA, CDR2 SQIVND (reference sequence). The CDR3, as DNA: TGTGCCAGTAGCCTTCTCCTAGCGGACCCCACAGATACGCAGTATTTT. This gives the protein CASSLLLADPTDTQYF. Supplemented by reference TRBV19 and TRBJ2-3, the full variable domain reads DGGITQSPKYLFRKEGQNVTLSCEQNLNHDAMYWYRQDPGQGLRLIYYSQIVNDFQKGDIAEGYSVSREKKESFPLTVTSAQKNPTAFYLCASSLLLADPTDTQYFGPGTRLTVL.